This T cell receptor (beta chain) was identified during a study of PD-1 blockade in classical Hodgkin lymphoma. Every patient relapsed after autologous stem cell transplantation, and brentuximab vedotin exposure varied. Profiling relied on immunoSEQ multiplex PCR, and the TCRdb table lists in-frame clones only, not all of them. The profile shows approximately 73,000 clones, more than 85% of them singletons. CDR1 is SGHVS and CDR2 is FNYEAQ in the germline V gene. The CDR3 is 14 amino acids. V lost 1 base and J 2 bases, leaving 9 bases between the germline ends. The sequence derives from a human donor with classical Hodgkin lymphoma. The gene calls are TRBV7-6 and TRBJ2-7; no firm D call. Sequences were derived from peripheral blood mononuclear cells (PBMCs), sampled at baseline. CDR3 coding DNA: TGTGCCAGCAGCTTAGGGACGGTTACCTACGAGCAGTACTTC. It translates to CASSLGTVTYEQYF.